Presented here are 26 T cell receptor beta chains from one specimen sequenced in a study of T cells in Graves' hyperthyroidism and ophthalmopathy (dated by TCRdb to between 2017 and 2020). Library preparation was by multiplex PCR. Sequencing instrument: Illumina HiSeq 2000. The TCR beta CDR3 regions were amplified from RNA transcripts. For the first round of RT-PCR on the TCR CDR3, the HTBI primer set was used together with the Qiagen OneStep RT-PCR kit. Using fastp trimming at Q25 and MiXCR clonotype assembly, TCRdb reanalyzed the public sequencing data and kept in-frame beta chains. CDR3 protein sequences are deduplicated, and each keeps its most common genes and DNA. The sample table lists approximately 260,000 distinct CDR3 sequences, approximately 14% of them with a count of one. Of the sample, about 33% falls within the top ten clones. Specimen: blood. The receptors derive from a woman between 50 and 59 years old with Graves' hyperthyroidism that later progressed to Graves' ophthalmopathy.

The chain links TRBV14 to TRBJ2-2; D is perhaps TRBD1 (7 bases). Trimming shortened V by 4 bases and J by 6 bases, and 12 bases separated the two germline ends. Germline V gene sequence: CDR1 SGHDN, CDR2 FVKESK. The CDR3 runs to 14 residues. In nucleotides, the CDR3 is TGTGCCAGCAGCCGGGACAGCGGGCCCGGGGAGCTGTTTTTT. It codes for CASSRDSGPGELFF.

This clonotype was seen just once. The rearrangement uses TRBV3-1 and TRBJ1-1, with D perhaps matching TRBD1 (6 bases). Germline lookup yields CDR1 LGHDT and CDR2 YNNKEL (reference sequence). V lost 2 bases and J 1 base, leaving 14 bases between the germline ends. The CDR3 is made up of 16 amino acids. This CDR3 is CASSQLGADANTEAFF. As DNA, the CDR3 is TGTGCCAGCAGCCAACTGGGGGCGGACGCGAACACTGAAGCTTTCTTT.

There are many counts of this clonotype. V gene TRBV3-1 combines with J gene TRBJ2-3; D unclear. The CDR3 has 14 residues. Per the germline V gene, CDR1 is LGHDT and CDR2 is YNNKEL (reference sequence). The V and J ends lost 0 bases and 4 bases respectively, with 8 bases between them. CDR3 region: CASSQDQDPDTQYF. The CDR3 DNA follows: TGTGCCAGCAGCCAAGATCAGGACCCAGATACGCAGTATTTT.

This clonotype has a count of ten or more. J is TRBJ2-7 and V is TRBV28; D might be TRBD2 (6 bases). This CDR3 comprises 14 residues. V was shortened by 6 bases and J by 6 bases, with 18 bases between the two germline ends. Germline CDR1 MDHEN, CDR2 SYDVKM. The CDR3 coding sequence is TGTGCCAGCAGATGGGGAGGTTTTTCTAGCGAGCAGTACTTC. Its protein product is CASRWGGFSSEQYF.

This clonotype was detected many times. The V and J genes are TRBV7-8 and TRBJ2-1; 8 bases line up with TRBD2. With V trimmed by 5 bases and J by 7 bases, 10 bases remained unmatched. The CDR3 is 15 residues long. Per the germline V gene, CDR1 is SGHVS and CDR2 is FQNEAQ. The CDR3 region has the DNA TGTGCCAGCAGCCCAGGGACTAGAGTTCAGAATGAGCAGTTCTTC. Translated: CASSPGTRVQNEQFF.

As DNA, the CDR3 is TGTGCCAGTAGGCCTAGCGGGAGTTCCAATGAGCAGTTCTTC. Translation gives CASRPSGSSNEQFF. The chain has TRBV19 and TRBJ2-1; the match to TRBD2 covers 10 bases. V trimming: 6 bases; J trimming: 6 bases; junction bases outside the gene matches: 5. CDR3 length: 14 residues. Germline-derived CDR1 and CDR2 are LNHDA and SQIVND (reference sequence).

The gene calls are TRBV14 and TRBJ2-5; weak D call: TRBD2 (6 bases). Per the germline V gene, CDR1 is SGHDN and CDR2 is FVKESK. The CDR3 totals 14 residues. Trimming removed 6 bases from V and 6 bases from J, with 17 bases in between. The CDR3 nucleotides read TGTGCCAGCAGTCGGGCGGGACTTCAAAAGACCCAGTACTTC. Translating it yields CASSRAGLQKTQYF.

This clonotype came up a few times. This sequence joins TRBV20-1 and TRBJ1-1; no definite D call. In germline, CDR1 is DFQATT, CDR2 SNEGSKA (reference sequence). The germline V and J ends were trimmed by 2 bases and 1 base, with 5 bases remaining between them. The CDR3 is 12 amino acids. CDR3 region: CSARPPNTEAFF. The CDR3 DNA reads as TGCAGTGCTAGACCCCCGAACACTGAAGCTTTCTTT.

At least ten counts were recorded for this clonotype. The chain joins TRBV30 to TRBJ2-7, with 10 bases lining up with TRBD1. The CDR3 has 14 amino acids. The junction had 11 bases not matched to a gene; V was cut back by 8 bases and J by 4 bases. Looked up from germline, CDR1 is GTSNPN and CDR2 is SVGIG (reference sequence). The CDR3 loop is CARAPTGGKYEQYF. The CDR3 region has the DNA TGTGCCCGGGCCCCGACAGGGGGCAAGTACGAGCAGTACTTC. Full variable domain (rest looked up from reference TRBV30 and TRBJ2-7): SQTIHQWPATLVQPVGSPLSLECTVEGTSNPNLYWYRQAAGRGLQLLFYSVGIGQISSEVPQNLSASRPQDRQFILSSKKLLLSDSGFYLCARAPTGGKYEQYFGPGTRLTVT.

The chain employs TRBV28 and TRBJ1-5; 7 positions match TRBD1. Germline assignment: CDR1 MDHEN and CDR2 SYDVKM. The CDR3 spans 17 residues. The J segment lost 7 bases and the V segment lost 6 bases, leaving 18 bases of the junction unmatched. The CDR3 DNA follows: TGTGCCAGCAGCATCACTATGCCCGACAGGGTTAACCAGCCCCAGCATTTT. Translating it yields CASSITMPDRVNQPQHF.

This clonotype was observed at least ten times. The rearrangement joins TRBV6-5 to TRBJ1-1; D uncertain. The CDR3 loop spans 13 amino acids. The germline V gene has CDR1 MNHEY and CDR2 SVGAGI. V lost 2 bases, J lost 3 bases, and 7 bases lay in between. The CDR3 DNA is TGTGCCAGCAGTTACAGGGTCGACACTGAAGCTTTCTTT. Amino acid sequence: CASSYRVDTEAFF.

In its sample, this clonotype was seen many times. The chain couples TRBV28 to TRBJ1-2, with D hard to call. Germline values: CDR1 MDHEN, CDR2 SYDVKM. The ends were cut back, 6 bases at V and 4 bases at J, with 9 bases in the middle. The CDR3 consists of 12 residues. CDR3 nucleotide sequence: TGTGCCAGCAGCCTCAACCGCTATGGCTACACCTTC. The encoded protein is CASSLNRYGYTF.

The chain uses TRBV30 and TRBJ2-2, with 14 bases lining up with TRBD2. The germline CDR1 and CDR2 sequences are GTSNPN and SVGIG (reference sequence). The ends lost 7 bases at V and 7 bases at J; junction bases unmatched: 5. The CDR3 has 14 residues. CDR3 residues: CALRLAGGVGELFF. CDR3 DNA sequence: TGTGCCTTAAGACTAGCGGGAGGGGTCGGGGAGCTGTTTTTT. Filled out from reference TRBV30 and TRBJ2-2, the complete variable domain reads SQTIHQWPATLVQPVGSPLSLECTVEGTSNPNLYWYRQAAGRGLQLLFYSVGIGQISSEVPQNLSASRPQDRQFILSSKKLLLSDSGFYLCALRLAGGVGELFFGEGSRLTVL.

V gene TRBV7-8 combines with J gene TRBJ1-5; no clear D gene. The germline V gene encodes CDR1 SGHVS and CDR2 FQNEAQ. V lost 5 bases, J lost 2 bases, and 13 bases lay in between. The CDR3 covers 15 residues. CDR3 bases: TGTGCCAGCAGCCCCTGGGCCAGCGGCAATCAGCCCCAGCATTTT. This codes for CASSPWASGNQPQHF. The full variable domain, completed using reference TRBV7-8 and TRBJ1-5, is GAGVSQSPRYKVAKRGQDVALRCDPISGHVSLFWYQQALGQGPEFLTYFQNEAQLDKSGLPSDRFFAERPEGSVSTLKIQRTQQEDSAVYLCASSPWASGNQPQHFGDGTRLSIL.

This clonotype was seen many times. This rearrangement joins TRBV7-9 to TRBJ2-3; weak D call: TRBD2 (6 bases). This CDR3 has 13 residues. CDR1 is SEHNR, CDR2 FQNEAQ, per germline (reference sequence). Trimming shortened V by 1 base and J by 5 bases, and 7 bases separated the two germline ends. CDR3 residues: CASSLEAGDTQYF. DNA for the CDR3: TGTGCCAGCAGCTTAGAAGCGGGAGATACGCAGTATTTT. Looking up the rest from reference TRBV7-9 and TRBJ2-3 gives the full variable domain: DTGVSQNPRHKITKRGQNVTFRCDPISEHNRLYWYRQTLGQGPEFLTYFQNEAQLEKSRLLSDRFSAERPKGSFSTLEIQRTEQGDSAMYLCASSLEAGDTQYFGPGTRLTVL.

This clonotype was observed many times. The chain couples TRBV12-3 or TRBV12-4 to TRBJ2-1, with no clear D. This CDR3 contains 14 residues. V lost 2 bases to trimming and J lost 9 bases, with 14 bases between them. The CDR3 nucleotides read TGTGCCAGCAGTTTAAATCTCATGAGGAGTGAGCAGTTCTTC. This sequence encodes CASSLNLMRSEQFF.

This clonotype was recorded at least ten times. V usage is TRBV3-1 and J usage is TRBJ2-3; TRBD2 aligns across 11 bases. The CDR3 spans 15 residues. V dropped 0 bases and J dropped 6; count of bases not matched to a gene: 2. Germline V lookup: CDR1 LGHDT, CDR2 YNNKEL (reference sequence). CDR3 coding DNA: TGTGCCAGCAGCCAAGAGGGACTAGCGGACGATACGCAGTATTTT. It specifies CASSQEGLADDTQYF.

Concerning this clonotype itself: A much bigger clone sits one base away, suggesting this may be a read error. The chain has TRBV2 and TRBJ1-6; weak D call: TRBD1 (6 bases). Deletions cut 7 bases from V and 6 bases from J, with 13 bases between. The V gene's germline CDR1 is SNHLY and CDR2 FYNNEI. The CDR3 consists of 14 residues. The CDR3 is CASTLRGPNSPLHF. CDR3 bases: TGTGCCAGCACGTTACGGGGGCCTAATTCACCCCTCCACTTT.

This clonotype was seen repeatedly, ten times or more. The CDR3 DNA follows: TGTGCCACCAGCTTAGTAGGGCAGGGGGAAAACATTCAGTACTTC. Translation gives CATSLVGQGENIQYF. The rearrangement links TRBV15 to TRBJ2-4, with 7 positions matching TRBD1. This CDR3 has 15 residues. The J segment lost 5 bases and the V segment lost 5 bases, leaving 9 bases of the junction unmatched. Germline CDR1 is LNHNV and CDR2 is YYDKDF (reference sequence).

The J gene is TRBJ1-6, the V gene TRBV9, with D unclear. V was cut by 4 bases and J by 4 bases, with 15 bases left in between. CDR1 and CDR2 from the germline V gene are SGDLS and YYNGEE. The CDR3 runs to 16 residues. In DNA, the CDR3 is TGTGCCAGCAGCCCGAGTTCGACACGATATAATTCACCCCTCCACTTT. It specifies CASSPSSTRYNSPLHF.

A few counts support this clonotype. CDR3: CASSQVGNRPFLAKNIQYF. As DNA, the CDR3 is TGCGCCAGCAGCCAAGTTGGTAACAGACCATTCCTAGCCAAAAACATTCAGTACTTC. The chain combines TRBV4-1 with TRBJ2-4; no clear D gene. The CDR3 is 19 residues long. Trimming left V 1 base short and J 0 bases short, with 19 bases between. CDR1 and CDR2 from the germline V gene are MGHRA and YSYEKL.

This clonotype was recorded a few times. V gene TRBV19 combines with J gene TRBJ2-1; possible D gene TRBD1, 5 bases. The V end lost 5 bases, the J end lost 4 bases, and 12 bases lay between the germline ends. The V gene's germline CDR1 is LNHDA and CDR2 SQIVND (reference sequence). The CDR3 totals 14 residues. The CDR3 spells CASSFWGGYNEQFF. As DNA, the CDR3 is TGTGCCAGTAGTTTTTGGGGCGGATACAATGAGCAGTTCTTC.

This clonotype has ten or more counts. The CDR3 here is CASSSSGTSGKETQYF. In DNA, the CDR3 is TGTGCCAGCAGCTCATCGGGGACTAGCGGGAAAGAGACCCAGTACTTC. J is TRBJ2-5 and V is TRBV6-1; 13 bases line up with TRBD2. V was clipped by 6 bases and J by 3 bases; unmatched bases: 7. The CDR3 consists of 16 residues. The V gene's germline CDR1 is MNHNS and CDR2 SASEGT.

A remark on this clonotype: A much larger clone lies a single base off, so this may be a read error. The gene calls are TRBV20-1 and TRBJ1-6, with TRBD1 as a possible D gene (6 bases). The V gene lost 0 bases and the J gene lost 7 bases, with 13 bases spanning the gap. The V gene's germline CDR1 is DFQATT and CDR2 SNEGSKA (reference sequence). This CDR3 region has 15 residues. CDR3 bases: TGCAGTGCTAGAGATCTTGGGCAGGGGAATTCACCCCTCCACTTT. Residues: CSARDLGQGNSPLHF.

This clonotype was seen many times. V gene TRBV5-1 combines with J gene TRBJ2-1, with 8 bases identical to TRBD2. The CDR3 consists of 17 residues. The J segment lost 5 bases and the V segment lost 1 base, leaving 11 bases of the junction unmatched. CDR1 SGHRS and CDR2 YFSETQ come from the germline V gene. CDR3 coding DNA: TGCGCCAGCAGCTTGCCTGGGTCTAGCGGGTCGAACAATGAGCAGTTCTTC. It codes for CASSLPGSSGSNNEQFF.

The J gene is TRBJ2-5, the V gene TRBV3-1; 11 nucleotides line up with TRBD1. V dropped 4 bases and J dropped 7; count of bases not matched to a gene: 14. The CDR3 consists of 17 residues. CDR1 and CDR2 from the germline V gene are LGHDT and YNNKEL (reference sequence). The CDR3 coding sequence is TGTGCCAGCAGCCGTTGGACAGGGGGCTCCCTGAGGGGGACCCAGTACTTC. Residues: CASSRWTGGSLRGTQYF.